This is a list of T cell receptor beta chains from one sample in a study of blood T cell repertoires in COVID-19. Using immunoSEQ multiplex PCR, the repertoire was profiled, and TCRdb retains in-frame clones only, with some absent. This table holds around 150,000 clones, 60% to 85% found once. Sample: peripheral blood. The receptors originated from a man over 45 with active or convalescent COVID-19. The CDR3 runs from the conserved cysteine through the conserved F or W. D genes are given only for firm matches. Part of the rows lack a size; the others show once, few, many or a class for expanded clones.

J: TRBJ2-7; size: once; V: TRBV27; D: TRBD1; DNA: TGTGCCAGCAGTTTTGGACAGGGGTCCTCCTACGAGCAGTACTTC; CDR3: CASSFGQGSSYEQYF
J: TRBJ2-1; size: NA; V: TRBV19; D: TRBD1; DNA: TGTGCCAGTAGTATCCGACAGGGATTAAATGAGCAGTTCTTC; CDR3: CASSIRQGLNEQFF
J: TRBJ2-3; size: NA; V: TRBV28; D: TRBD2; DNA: TGTGCCACCTCAGGGACTAGGGTGTCAGATACGCAGTATTTT; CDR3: CATSGTRVSDTQYF
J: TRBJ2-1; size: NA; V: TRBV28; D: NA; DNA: TGTGCCAGCCTTCGTGGACGAGGGAGGAATGAGCAGTTCTTC; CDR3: CASLRGRGRNEQFF
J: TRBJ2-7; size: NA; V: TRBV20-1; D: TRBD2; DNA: TGCAGTGCTAGTAGGCTAGCGGGGGCCTACGAGCAGTACTTC; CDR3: CSASRLAGAYEQYF
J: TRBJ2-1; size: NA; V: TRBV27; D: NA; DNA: TGTGCCAGCAGTTTATCGGCAGGGCCGGGCTACGATGAGCAGTTCTTC; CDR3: CASSLSAGPGYDEQFF
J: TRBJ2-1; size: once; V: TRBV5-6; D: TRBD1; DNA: TGTGCCAGCAGCCCAGGTGGCACAGGGGGGTACAATGAGCAGTTCTTC; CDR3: CASSPGGTGGYNEQFF
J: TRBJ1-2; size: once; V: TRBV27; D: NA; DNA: TGTGCCAGCCGGTCTTTAGGGGCAGGGGACTATGGCTACACCTTC; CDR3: CASRSLGAGDYGYTF
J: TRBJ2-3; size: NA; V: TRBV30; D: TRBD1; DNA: TGTGCCTGGAGGGGGGACAGGCTCACAGATACGCAGTATTTT; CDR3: CAWRGDRLTDTQYF
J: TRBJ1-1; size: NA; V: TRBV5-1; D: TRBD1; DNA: TGCGCCAGCAGCTTGGCCGGGACAGGCCAAATCGGGTACACTGAAGCTTTCTTT; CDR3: CASSLAGTGQIGYTEAFF
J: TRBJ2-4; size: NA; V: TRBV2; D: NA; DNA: TGTGCCAGCAGTGAGGGGGGAAAGAGGAACATTCAGTACTTC; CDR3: CASSEGGKRNIQYF
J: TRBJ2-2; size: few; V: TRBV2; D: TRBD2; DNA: TGTGCCAGCAGTGAATGGGAGGGGCCCGGGGAGCTGTTTTTT; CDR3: CASSEWEGPGELFF
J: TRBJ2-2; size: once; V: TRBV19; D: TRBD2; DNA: TGTGCCAGTAGGATCCGACTAGCTGCCGGGGAGCTGTTTTTT; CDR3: CASRIRLAAGELFF
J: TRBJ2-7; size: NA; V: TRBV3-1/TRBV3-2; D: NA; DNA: TGTGCCAGCAGCCAAGACCTCTTGCAGGGAACCTACGAGCAGTACTTC; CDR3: CASSQDLLQGTYEQYF
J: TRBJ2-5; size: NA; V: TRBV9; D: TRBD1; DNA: TGTGCCAGCAGCAAGACAGGGGACGGTGGGACCCAGTACTTC; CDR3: CASSKTGDGGTQYF
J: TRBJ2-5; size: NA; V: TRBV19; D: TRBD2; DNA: TGTGCCAGTAGTAGTCTAGCGGGAGGCCACCCAGAGACCCAGTACTTC; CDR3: CASSSLAGGHPETQYF
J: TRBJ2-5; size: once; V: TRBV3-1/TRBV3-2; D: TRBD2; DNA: TGTGCCAGCAGCGGGACTAGCGGGGGACGGGAGACCCAGTACTTC; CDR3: CASSGTSGGRETQYF
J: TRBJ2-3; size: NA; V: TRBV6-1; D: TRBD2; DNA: TGTGCCAGCAGTGAGTTCCAGCGGGAGACAGATACGCAGTATTTT; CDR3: CASSEFQRETDTQYF
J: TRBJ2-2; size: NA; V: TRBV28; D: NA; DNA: TGTGCCAGCAGTTTATGGGGCAGGACCAGGAGGGCCGGGGAGCTGTTTTTT; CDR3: CASSLWGRTRRAGELFF
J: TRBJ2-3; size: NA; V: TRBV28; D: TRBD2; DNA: TGTGCCAGCAGTTTAGGGGGACTAGCGGTCACAGATACGCAGTATTTT; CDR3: CASSLGGLAVTDTQYF
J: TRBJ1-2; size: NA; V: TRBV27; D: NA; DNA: TGTGCCAGCAGTTTCTCAGGGGACTATGGCTACACCTTC; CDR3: CASSFSGDYGYTF
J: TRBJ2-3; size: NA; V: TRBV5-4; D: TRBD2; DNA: TGTGCCAGCAGCTCCGACTGGCGGGAGAGGGCAGATACGCAGTATTTT; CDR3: CASSSDWRERADTQYF
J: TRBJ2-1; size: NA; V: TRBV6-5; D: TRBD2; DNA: TGTGCCAGCAGCTTCGCGACTAGCGGGAGGAATGAGCAGTTCTTC; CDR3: CASSFATSGRNEQFF
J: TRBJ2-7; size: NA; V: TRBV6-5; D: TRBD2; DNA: TGTGCCAGCAGTTACCTAGCGGGAGGCTACGAGCAGTACTTC; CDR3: CASSYLAGGYEQYF
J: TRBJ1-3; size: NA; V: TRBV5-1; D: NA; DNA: TGCGCCAGCAGTCCAGGGTGGGCAGAGAGCTCTGGAAACACCATATATTTT; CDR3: CASSPGWAESSGNTIYF
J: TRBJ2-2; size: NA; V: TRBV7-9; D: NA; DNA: TGTGCCAGCAGCTTACCCCGGTCCTTTAACACCGGGGAGCTGTTTTTT; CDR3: CASSLPRSFNTGELFF
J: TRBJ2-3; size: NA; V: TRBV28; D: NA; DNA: TGTGCCATGCGAGCGCCGGGACACGATACGCAGTATTTT; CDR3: CAMRAPGHDTQYF
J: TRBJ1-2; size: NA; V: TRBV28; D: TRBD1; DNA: TGTGCCAGCAGACCGGGACAGACCTATGGCTACACCTTC; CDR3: CASRPGQTYGYTF
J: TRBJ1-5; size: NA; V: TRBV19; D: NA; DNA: TGTGCCAGTAGTATGGTCGGAGGGAGGAGGCCCCAGCATTTT; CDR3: CASSMVGGRRPQHF
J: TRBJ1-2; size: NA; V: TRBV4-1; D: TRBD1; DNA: TGCGCCAGCAGCCAAGATTGGGACAGATCCTATGGCTACACCTTC; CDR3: CASSQDWDRSYGYTF
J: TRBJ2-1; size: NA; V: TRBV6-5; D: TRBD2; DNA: TGTGCCAGCAGTTACTCGGGACTAGCGGACAATGAGCAGTTCTTC; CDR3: CASSYSGLADNEQFF
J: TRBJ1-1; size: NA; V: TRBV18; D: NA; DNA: TGTGCCAGCTCACCGGCGGGGAACACTGAAGCTTTCTTT; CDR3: CASSPAGNTEAFF
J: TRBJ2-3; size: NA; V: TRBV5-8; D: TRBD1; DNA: TGTGCCAGCAGCCCTTACAGGGGGAGAGATACGCAGTATTTT; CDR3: CASSPYRGRDTQYF
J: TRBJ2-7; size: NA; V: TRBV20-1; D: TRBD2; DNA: TGCAGTGCTAGTGGAGGGACATCCACTAGCGGGAGGTTCTACGAGCAGTACTTC; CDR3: CSASGGTSTSGRFYEQYF
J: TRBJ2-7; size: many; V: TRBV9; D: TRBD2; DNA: TGTGCCAGCAGCGTGCGATGGGAGGGCCACGAGCAGTACTTC; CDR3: CASSVRWEGHEQYF
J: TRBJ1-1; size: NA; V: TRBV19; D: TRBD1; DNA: TGTGCCAGTAGCAAGGACAGGGTGGACACTGAAGCTTTCTTT; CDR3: CASSKDRVDTEAFF
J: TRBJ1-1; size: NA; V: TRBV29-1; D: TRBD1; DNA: TGCAGCGTTGGGTTGACAGGGTCTGGGAACACTGAAGCTTTCTTT; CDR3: CSVGLTGSGNTEAFF
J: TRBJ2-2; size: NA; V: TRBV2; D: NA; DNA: TGTGCCAGCAGTGTACGCGGGTCGGGAAACACCGGGGAGCTGTTTTTT; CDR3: CASSVRGSGNTGELFF
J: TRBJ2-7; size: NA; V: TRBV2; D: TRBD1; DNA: TGTGCCAGCAGCCCCCCGGGGGGGACAGGGGGCTACGAGCAGTACTTC; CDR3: CASSPPGGTGGYEQYF
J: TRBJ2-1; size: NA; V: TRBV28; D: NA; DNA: TGTGCCAGCAACGACAGATACAATGAGCAGTTCTTC; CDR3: CASNDRYNEQFF
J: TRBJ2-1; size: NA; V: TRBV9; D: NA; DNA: TGTGCCAGCAGCGCAGGGGTCGGCTCCTACAATGAGCAGTTCTTC; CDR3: CASSAGVGSYNEQFF
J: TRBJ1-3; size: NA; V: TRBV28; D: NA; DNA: TGTGCCAGCAGTTTATGGTCGAGGTTAGGAAACACCATATATTTT; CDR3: CASSLWSRLGNTIYF
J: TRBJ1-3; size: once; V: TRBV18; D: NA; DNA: TGTGCCAGCTCATCTACAGGGAGAGACACCATATATTTT; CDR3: CASSSTGRDTIYF
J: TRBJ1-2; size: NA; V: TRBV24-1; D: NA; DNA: TGTGCCACCAGTGATCCACGTTTGGGTTTGGAGGATGGCTACACCTTC; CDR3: CATSDPRLGLEDGYTF
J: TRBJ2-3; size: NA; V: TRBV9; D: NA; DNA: TGTGCCAGCAGCATCCGTAATACAGATACGCAGTATTTT; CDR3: CASSIRNTDTQYF
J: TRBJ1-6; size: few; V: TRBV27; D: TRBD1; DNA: TGTGCCAGCAGTCCGGTGACAGGGGGAATTGGTTCACCCCTCCACTTT; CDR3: CASSPVTGGIGSPLHF
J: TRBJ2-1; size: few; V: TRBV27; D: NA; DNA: TGTGCCAGCAGTTTCTCTAGTAGGGGGTTCGATGAGCAGTTCTTC; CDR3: CASSFSSRGFDEQFF
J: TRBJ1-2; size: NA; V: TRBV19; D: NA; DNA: TGTGCCAGTAGACAGGGACCAACCTATGGCTACACCTTC; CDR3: CASRQGPTYGYTF
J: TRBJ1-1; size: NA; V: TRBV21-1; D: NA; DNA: TGTGCCAGCAGCGCGACGGAGACTGAAGCTTTCTTT; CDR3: CASSATETEAFF
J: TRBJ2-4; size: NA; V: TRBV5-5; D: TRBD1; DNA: TGTGCCAGCAGCACTACAGGGGGCATGCTGAGCATTCAGTACTTC; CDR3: CASSTTGGMLSIQYF
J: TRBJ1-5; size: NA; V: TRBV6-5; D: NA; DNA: TGTGCCAGCAGGCCTAGACAGCTTCAGCCCCAGCATTTT; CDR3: CASRPRQLQPQHF
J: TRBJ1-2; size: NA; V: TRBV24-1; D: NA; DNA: TGTGCCACCAGTGACGTTGGGGCATCTAACTATGGCTACACCTTC; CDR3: CATSDVGASNYGYTF
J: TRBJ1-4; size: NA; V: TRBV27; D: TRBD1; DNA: TGTGCCAGCAGATATGCCGGGACAGGGAATGAAAAACTGTTTTTT; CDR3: CASRYAGTGNEKLFF
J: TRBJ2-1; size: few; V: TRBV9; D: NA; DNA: TGTGCCAGCAGCGTATATGTTAGCGCCTACAATGAGCAGTTCTTC; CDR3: CASSVYVSAYNEQFF
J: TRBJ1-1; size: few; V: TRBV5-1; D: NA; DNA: TGCGCCAGCAGCTTGGGGCGGGACACTGAAGCTTTCTTT; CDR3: CASSLGRDTEAFF